The 13 T cell receptor beta chains reported below all come from one sample, sequenced in a study of blood T cell repertoires in COVID-19. Profiled with immunoSEQ multiplex PCR; TCRdb holds only in-frame clones, not every one. The data contain about 260,000 clones, around 90% of them singletons. The sequenced material came from peripheral blood. The receptors derive from a man between 60 and 70 years old who had recovered from COVID-19.

This clone appeared once. The chain combines TRBV30 with TRBJ1-2, with D uncertain. This CDR3 is 15 amino acids long. CDR1 is GTSNPN, CDR2 SVGIG, per germline (reference sequence). V was trimmed by 8 bases and J by 8 bases, leaving 27 bases between them. The chain's CDR3 is CAHHTIRGTLGGYTF. The CDR3 bases are TGTGCCCACCACACTATCCGGGGAACTCTCGGAGGCTACACCTTC.

This chain uses TRBV7-2 with TRBJ1-3; D gene uncertain. CDR1 is SGHTA, CDR2 FQGNSA, per germline. This CDR3 has 15 residues. Between the trimmed V and J ends, which lost 6 bases and 0 bases, there was a span of 12 bases. CDR3 residues: CASSFSLSSGNTIYF. The DNA of the CDR3 is TGTGCCAGCAGTTTTAGCCTGAGCTCTGGAAACACCATATATTTT.

The chain's CDR3 is CASSLAEGDLPEQYF. The DNA for the CDR3 is TGTGCCAGCAGCTTGGCCGAAGGGGATCTTCCCGAGCAGTACTTC. The gene calls are TRBV5-8 and TRBJ2-7; TRBD1 is a possible D gene (5 bases). The germline CDR1 and CDR2 sequences are SGHTS and YDEGEE. V shed 0 bases and J shed 6 bases, with 16 bases lying between them. This CDR3 comprises 15 residues.

This clone has more than one count but fewer than ten. The chain couples TRBV9 to TRBJ2-1; D perhaps matches TRBD2 (6 bases). The CDR3 sequence is 13 residues long. Germline V gene sequence: CDR1 SGDLS, CDR2 YYNGEE. V was cut by 3 bases and J by 12 bases, with 16 bases left in between. In DNA, the CDR3 is TGTGCCAGCAGCGATTACAGCGGGTGGGGGCAGTTCTTC. It specifies CASSDYSGWGQFF.

The chain has TRBV10-3 and TRBJ1-6; a possible D gene is TRBD1 (5 bases). The V end lost 4 bases, the J end lost 9 bases, and 13 bases lay between the germline ends. This CDR3 is 14 amino acids long. Germline-derived CDR1 and CDR2 are ENHRY and SYGVKD. The CDR3 reads CAISAGDLGSPLHF. The CDR3, as DNA: TGTGCCATCAGTGCGGGGGACTTAGGTTCACCCCTCCACTTT.

The rearrangement uses TRBV5-4 and TRBJ2-3; 7 positions match TRBD1. V was clipped by 10 bases and J by 2 bases; unmatched bases: 10. CDR1 is SGHNT and CDR2 is YYREEE in the germline V gene (reference sequence). The CDR3 has 14 residues. The CDR3 spells CAPGEGAPTDTQYF. CDR3 bases: TGTGCCCCCGGTGAGGGGGCCCCCACAGATACGCAGTATTTT.

The V and J genes are TRBV2 and TRBJ1-4; a weak D match, TRBD1 (6 bases). The V and J ends lost 10 bases and 5 bases respectively, with 20 bases between them. From germline, CDR1 is SNHLY and CDR2 FYNNEI. CDR3 length: 15 amino acids. CDR3 DNA sequence: TGTGCCACCTCAGTGAGGGGGGGCGGGAATGAAAAACTGTTTTTT. Residues: CATSVRGGGNEKLFF.

The genes are TRBV5-6 and TRBJ1-2, with 9 bases that match TRBD1. The CDR3 spans 15 residues. V lost 4 bases, J lost 8 bases, and 12 bases stayed unmatched. Germline CDR1 and CDR2: SGHDT and YYEEEE. CDR3 amino acids: CASSITGTGWLGYTF. DNA of the CDR3: TGTGCCAGCAGCATAACCGGGACAGGGTGGCTGGGCTACACCTTC.

This chain joins TRBV27 and TRBJ1-6; D is perhaps TRBD1 (5 bases). In germline, CDR1 is MNHEY, CDR2 SMNVEV (reference sequence). The CDR3 length is 13 residues. V lost 6 bases to trimming and J lost 10 bases, with 13 bases between them. The CDR3 loop reads CASRQTGGSPLHF. The CDR3 DNA reads TGTGCCAGCAGACAAACAGGTGGCTCACCCCTCCACTTT.

V gene TRBV27 combines with J gene TRBJ2-5, with D hard to call. Trimming stripped 0 bases from V and 3 bases from J, with 5 bases between. The CDR3 has 13 residues. Germline V gene data show CDR1 as MNHEY and CDR2 as SMNVEV (reference sequence). The CDR3 DNA is TGTGCCAGCAGTTTATCGAGGAAAGAGACCCAGTACTTC. This sequence encodes CASSLSRKETQYF.

J is TRBJ1-5 and V is TRBV6-1; the D is unclear. CDR3 length equals 12 residues. V lost 0 bases and J lost 14, with 11 bases in between. Germline loops: CDR1 MNHNS, CDR2 SASEGT. The CDR3 here is CASSEARMREHF. The CDR3 DNA reads as TGTGCCAGCAGTGAAGCACGGATGAGGGAGCATTTT.

V gene TRBV7-9 combines with J gene TRBJ2-3; TRBD2 agrees at 8 bases. The CDR3 length is 16 residues. V dropped 1 base and J dropped 5; count of bases not matched to a gene: 8. CDR1 is SEHNR and CDR2 is FQNEAQ in the germline V gene (reference sequence). The CDR3 loop is CASSLGPLGGEDTQYF. The CDR3 bases are TGTGCCAGCAGCTTAGGACCCCTCGGGGGGGAAGATACGCAGTATTTT.

The chain has TRBV19 and TRBJ2-4; maybe TRBD1 (5 bases). Germline assignment: CDR1 LNHDA and CDR2 SQIVND (reference sequence). This CDR3 is built from 16 residues. Trimming removed 1 base at V and 8 bases at J, with 18 bases between. In DNA form, the CDR3 reads TGTGCCAGTAGTATAGGCTTCCAGACACAAGGGGACATTCAGTACTTC. Residues: CASSIGFQTQGDIQYF.